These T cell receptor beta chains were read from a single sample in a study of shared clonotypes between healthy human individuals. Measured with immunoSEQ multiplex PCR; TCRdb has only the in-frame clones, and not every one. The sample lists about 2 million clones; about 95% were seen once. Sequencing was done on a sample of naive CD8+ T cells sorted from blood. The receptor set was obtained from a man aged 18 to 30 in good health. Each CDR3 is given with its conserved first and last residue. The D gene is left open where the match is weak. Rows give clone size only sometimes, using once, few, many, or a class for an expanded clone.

CDR3 DNA: TGCGCCAGCAGATATTGGGTGAACACCGGGGAGCTGTTTTTT
CDR3 protein: CASRYWVNTGELFF
J gene: TRBJ2-2
clone size: NA
CDR3 length: 14
V gene: TRBV5-1
D gene: NA

CDR3 DNA: TGTGCCAGCAGTTTGGGGGGGCCATTCATACAGGCCCAGTACTTC
CDR3 protein: CASSLGGPFIQAQYF
J gene: TRBJ2-5
clone size: NA
CDR3 length: 15
V gene: TRBV27
D gene: NA

CDR3 DNA: TGTGCCAGCAGCTTATCGAGCGGGGCATCCTACGAGCAGTACTTC
CDR3 protein: CASSLSSGASYEQYF
J gene: TRBJ2-7
clone size: NA
CDR3 length: 15
V gene: TRBV5-8
D gene: TRBD2

CDR3 DNA: TGTGCCAGCACCGAACAGGACAGGGAAGAAAACACCATATATTTT
CDR3 protein: CASTEQDREENTIYF
J gene: TRBJ1-3
clone size: NA
CDR3 length: 15
V gene: TRBV2
D gene: TRBD1

CDR3 DNA: TGTGCCAGCAGCTTAGATCTGGCAGGAGAGGAGACCCAGTACTTC
CDR3 protein: CASSLDLAGEETQYF
J gene: TRBJ2-5
clone size: NA
CDR3 length: 15
V gene: TRBV11-2
D gene: NA

CDR3 DNA: TGTGCCAGCAGCGCGGGGCCGGTGGGGGGTACCTACGAGCAGTACTTC
CDR3 protein: CASSAGPVGGTYEQYF
J gene: TRBJ2-7
clone size: NA
CDR3 length: 16
V gene: TRBV9
D gene: NA

CDR3 DNA: TGTGCCAGCAGCCCTCAAGGGAACGGCTATGGCTACACCTTC
CDR3 protein: CASSPQGNGYGYTF
J gene: TRBJ1-2
clone size: NA
CDR3 length: 14
V gene: TRBV6-6
D gene: NA

CDR3 DNA: TGTGCCAGCAGTGAAGCGCTCGGGAACGAGCAGTACTTC
CDR3 protein: CASSEALGNEQYF
J gene: TRBJ2-7
clone size: NA
CDR3 length: 13
V gene: TRBV2
D gene: NA

CDR3 DNA: TGCAGCGTCATTTTCTACAATGAGCAGTTCTTC
CDR3 protein: CSVIFYNEQFF
J gene: TRBJ2-1
clone size: NA
CDR3 length: 11
V gene: TRBV29-1
D gene: NA

CDR3 DNA: TGCAGCGTTTTATCAGGGCTCTCTAATGGCTACACCTTC
CDR3 protein: CSVLSGLSNGYTF
J gene: TRBJ1-2
clone size: NA
CDR3 length: 13
V gene: TRBV29-1
D gene: NA

CDR3 DNA: TGTGCCAGCAGCTTACTGAGTGGGAGACTAAGCACAGATACGCAGTATTTT
CDR3 protein: CASSLLSGRLSTDTQYF
J gene: TRBJ2-3
clone size: NA
CDR3 length: 17
V gene: TRBV11-2
D gene: NA

CDR3 DNA: TGTGCCAGCACCAGGGGCGGGGACCTGGGGTACCAAGAGACCCAGTACTTC
CDR3 protein: CASTRGGDLGYQETQYF
J gene: TRBJ2-5
clone size: NA
CDR3 length: 17
V gene: TRBV5-4
D gene: NA

CDR3 DNA: TGTGCCAGCAGTGACCCCCGGCTAGCGGACAACAATGAGCAGTTCTTC
CDR3 protein: CASSDPRLADNNEQFF
J gene: TRBJ2-1
clone size: once
CDR3 length: 16
V gene: TRBV2
D gene: TRBD2

CDR3 DNA: TGTGCCAGCAGCTCAGGCCAAGGGACAGGGAACACTGAAGCTTTCTTT
CDR3 protein: CASSSGQGTGNTEAFF
J gene: TRBJ1-1
clone size: NA
CDR3 length: 16
V gene: TRBV7-6
D gene: TRBD1

CDR3 DNA: TGTGCCAGCAGTTTAAACCGGGGGCCATTGAACACTGAAGCTTTCTTT
CDR3 protein: CASSLNRGPLNTEAFF
J gene: TRBJ1-1
clone size: NA
CDR3 length: 16
V gene: TRBV27
D gene: NA

CDR3 DNA: TGTGCCAGCAGCGAGCAGGGCACGCAGTATTTT
CDR3 protein: CASSEQGTQYF
J gene: TRBJ2-3
clone size: NA
CDR3 length: 11
V gene: TRBV9
D gene: NA

CDR3 DNA: TGCGCCAGCAGCCGGGACGGGGGCTACGAGCAGTACTTC
CDR3 protein: CASSRDGGYEQYF
J gene: TRBJ2-7
clone size: once
CDR3 length: 13
V gene: TRBV4-1
D gene: NA

CDR3 DNA: TGTGCCAGCAGTTCCCCCCCCTACGAGCAGTACTTC
CDR3 protein: CASSSPPYEQYF
J gene: TRBJ2-7
clone size: NA
CDR3 length: 12
V gene: TRBV6-5
D gene: NA

CDR3 DNA: TGCGCCAGCAGCTTTTTCTCCAGGGAGTCCCACGAGCAGTACTTC
CDR3 protein: CASSFFSRESHEQYF
J gene: TRBJ2-7
clone size: NA
CDR3 length: 15
V gene: TRBV5-1
D gene: NA

CDR3 DNA: TGTGCCAGCAGGGTGAGGGGGTGGGGCACAGATACGCAGTATTTT
CDR3 protein: CASRVRGWGTDTQYF
J gene: TRBJ2-3
clone size: NA
CDR3 length: 15
V gene: TRBV5-6
D gene: NA

CDR3 DNA: TGTGCCAGTAGGACCAGGGGGTCCGGGGAGCTGTTTTTT
CDR3 protein: CASRTRGSGELFF
J gene: TRBJ2-2
clone size: NA
CDR3 length: 13
V gene: TRBV19
D gene: TRBD1

CDR3 DNA: TGTGCCAGCAGCCCCGGACTAGGGTATGACGAGCAGTACTTC
CDR3 protein: CASSPGLGYDEQYF
J gene: TRBJ2-7
clone size: NA
CDR3 length: 14
V gene: TRBV5-4
D gene: TRBD2

CDR3 DNA: TGTGCCAGCAGGCCACTAGCGCCCGAGGGTCCCTACGAAGAGACCCAGTACTTC
CDR3 protein: CASRPLAPEGPYEETQYF
J gene: TRBJ2-5
clone size: NA
CDR3 length: 18
V gene: TRBV7-8
D gene: TRBD2

CDR3 DNA: TGTGCCAGCAGCTTAGATGGGGGAAGCTACGAGCAGTACTTC
CDR3 protein: CASSLDGGSYEQYF
J gene: TRBJ2-7
clone size: NA
CDR3 length: 14
V gene: TRBV7-9
D gene: NA

CDR3 DNA: TGTGCCAGCAGCTCCCCGGGTGCGGGAGGGCCCGGGGAGCAGTACTTC
CDR3 protein: CASSSPGAGGPGEQYF
J gene: TRBJ2-7
clone size: NA
CDR3 length: 16
V gene: TRBV7-2
D gene: TRBD2

CDR3 DNA: TGTGCCAGCGGAGTGCCGGGACAGGGTAATCAGCCCCAGCATTTT
CDR3 protein: CASGVPGQGNQPQHF
J gene: TRBJ1-5
clone size: NA
CDR3 length: 15
V gene: TRBV2
D gene: TRBD1

CDR3 DNA: TGTGCCAGCAGCCCCCAGCCAGAATACGAGCAGTACTTC
CDR3 protein: CASSPQPEYEQYF
J gene: TRBJ2-7
clone size: NA
CDR3 length: 13
V gene: TRBV9
D gene: NA

CDR3 DNA: TGCAGCGTTGAATTCCTTAGCACAGATACGCAGTATTTT
CDR3 protein: CSVEFLSTDTQYF
J gene: TRBJ2-3
clone size: NA
CDR3 length: 13
V gene: TRBV29-1
D gene: NA

CDR3 DNA: TGTGCCAGCGGTCCAGATACGCAGTATTTT
CDR3 protein: CASGPDTQYF
J gene: TRBJ2-3
clone size: NA
CDR3 length: 10
V gene: TRBV27
D gene: NA

CDR3 DNA: TGTGCCAGCAGCTGGGTTGCGGAACAAGAGACCCAGTACTTC
CDR3 protein: CASSWVAEQETQYF
J gene: TRBJ2-5
clone size: NA
CDR3 length: 14
V gene: TRBV7-6
D gene: NA

CDR3 DNA: TGTGCCTGGAGTGTACCAGGGGTGGACTATGGCTACACCTTC
CDR3 protein: CAWSVPGVDYGYTF
J gene: TRBJ1-2
clone size: NA
CDR3 length: 14
V gene: TRBV30
D gene: NA